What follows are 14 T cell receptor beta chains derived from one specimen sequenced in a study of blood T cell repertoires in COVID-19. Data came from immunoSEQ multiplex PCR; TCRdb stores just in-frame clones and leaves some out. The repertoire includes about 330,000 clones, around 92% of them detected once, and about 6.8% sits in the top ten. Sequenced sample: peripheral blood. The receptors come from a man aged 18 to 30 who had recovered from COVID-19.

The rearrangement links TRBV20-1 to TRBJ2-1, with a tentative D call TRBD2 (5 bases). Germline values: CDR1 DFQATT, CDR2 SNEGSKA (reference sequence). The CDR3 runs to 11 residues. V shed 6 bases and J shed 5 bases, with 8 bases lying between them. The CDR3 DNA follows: TGCAGTGCGATGGAGGACAATGAGCAGTTCTTC. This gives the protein CSAMEDNEQFF.

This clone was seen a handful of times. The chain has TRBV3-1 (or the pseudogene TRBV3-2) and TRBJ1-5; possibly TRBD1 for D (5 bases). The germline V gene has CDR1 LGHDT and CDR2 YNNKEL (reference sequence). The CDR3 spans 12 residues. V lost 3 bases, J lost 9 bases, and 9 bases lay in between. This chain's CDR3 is CASSHWGRPQHF. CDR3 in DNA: TGTGCCAGCAGCCATTGGGGCCGGCCCCAGCATTTT.

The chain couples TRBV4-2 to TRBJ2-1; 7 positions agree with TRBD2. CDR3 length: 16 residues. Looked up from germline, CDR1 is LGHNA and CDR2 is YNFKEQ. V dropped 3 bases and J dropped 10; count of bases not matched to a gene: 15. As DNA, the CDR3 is TGTGCCAGCAGCCAGTCAGCGGGGATGGGCGCGGGAGAGCAGTTCTTC. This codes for CASSQSAGMGAGEQFF.

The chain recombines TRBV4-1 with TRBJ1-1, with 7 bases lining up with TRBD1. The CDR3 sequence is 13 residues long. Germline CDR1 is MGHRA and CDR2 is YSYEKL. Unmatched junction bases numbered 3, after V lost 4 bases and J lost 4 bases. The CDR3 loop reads CASSLQGSTEAFF. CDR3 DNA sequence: TGCGCCAGCAGCCTACAGGGGTCCACTGAAGCTTTCTTT.

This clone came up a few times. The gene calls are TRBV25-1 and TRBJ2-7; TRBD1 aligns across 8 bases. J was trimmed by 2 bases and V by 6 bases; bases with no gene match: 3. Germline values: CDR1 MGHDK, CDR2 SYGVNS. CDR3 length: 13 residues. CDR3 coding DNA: TGTGCCAGCAGGACAGGGGTAACCTACGAGCAGTACTTC. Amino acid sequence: CASRTGVTYEQYF.

Here the CDR3 reads CASSSLDSTDQPQHF. Written as DNA, the CDR3 is TGTGCCAGCAGCTCCTTAGACAGCACCGATCAGCCCCAGCATTTT. The gene calls are TRBV6-2 or TRBV6-3 and TRBJ1-5, with a tentative D call TRBD1 (5 bases). Germline V lookup: CDR1 MNHEY, CDR2 SVGEGT. The V end was cut by 6 bases, the J end by 5 bases, with 17 bases between. The CDR3 runs 15 residues.

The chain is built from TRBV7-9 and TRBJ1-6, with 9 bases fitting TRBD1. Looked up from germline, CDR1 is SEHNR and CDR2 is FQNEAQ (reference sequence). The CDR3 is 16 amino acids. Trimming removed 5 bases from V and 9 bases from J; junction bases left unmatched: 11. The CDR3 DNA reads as TGTGCCAGCAGCCTAGAGGGGAGGGGACAGGGTTCACCCCTCCACTTT. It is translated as CASSLEGRGQGSPLHF.

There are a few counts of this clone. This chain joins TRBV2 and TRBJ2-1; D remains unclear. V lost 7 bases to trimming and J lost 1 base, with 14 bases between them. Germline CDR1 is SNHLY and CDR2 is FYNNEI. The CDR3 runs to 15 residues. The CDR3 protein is CASTYRITSYNEQFF. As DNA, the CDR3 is TGTGCCAGCACCTACAGAATTACGTCCTACAATGAGCAGTTCTTC.

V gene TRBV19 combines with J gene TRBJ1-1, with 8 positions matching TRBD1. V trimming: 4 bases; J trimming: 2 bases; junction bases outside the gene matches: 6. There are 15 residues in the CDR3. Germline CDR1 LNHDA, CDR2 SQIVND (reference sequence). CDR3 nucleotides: TGTGCCAGTAGTACGCTAGGACAGGGAAACACTGAAGCTTTCTTT. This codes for CASSTLGQGNTEAFF.

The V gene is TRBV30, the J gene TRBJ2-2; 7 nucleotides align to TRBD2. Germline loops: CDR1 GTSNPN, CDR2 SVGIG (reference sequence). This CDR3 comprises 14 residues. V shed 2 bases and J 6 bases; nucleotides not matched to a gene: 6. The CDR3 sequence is CAWSRDYQAGELFF. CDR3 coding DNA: TGTGCCTGGAGTCGGGACTATCAGGCCGGGGAGCTGTTTTTT.

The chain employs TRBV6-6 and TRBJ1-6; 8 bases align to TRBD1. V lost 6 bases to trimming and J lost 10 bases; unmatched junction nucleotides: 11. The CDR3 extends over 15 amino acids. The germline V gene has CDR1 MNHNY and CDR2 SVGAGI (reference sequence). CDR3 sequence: CASRPPGQVISPLHF. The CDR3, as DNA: TGTGCCAGCAGACCGCCGGGACAGGTTATATCACCCCTCCACTTT.

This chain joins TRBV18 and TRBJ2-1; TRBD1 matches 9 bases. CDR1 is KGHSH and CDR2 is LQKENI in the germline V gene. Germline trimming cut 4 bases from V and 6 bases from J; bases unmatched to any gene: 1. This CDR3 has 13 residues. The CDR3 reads CASSRQGVNEQFF. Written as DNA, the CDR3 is TGTGCCAGCTCACGACAGGGGGTCAATGAGCAGTTCTTC. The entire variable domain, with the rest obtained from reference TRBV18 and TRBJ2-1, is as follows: NAGVMQNPRHLVRRRGQEARLRCSPMKGHSHVYWYRQLPEEGLKFMVYLQKENIIDESGMPKERFSAEFPKEGPSILRIQQVVRGDSAAYFCASSRQGVNEQFFGPGTRLTVL.

The CDR3, as DNA: TGCGCCAGCAGCCAAGTAGAGTCCGGGGAGCTGTTTTTT. Translating gives CASSQVESGELFF. The V and J genes are TRBV4-1 and TRBJ2-2; D is ambiguous. Germline CDR1 is MGHRA and CDR2 is YSYEKL. Trimming took off 1 base at V and 6 bases at J, with 6 bases between the two ends. CDR3 length: 13 residues.

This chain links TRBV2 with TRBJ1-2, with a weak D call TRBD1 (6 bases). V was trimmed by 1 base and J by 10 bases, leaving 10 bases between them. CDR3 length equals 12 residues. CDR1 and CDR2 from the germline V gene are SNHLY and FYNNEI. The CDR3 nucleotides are TGTGCCAGCAGTGAAGTCCAGGGGTTCTACACCTTC. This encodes CASSEVQGFYTF.